These 5 T cell receptor beta chains share one sample of origin, sequenced in a study of blood T cell repertoires in COVID-19. The table came from immunoSEQ multiplex PCR; TCRdb's copy has only in-frame clones and leaves some out. The table shows about 280,000 clones, with more than 75% occurring only once. Sequencing was done on a sample of peripheral blood. These receptors all come from a woman aged 30 to 39 who had recovered from COVID-19.

The V call is TRBV7-9, the J call TRBJ2-5; TRBD2 matches 10 bases. The CDR3 extends over 17 amino acids. V shed 1 base, J shed 3 bases, and the junction held 8 bases outside the gene matches. Germline V gene data show CDR1 as SEHNR and CDR2 as FQNEAQ (reference sequence). The CDR3 coding sequence is TGTGCCAGCAGCTTAGACAGGCGGCTAGCGGGGGAAGAGACCCAGTACTTC. Its translation: CASSLDRRLAGEETQYF.

V and J are TRBV6-5 and TRBJ2-3; TRBD1 is a possible D gene (5 bases). V lost 1 base to trimming and J lost 6 bases, with 11 bases between them. There are 14 residues in the CDR3. Germline V CDR1 and CDR2: MNHEY, SVGAGI. CDR3 sequence (DNA): TGTGCCAGCAGTTACTTTGGCAGGGCTGATACGCAGTATTTT. It yields the protein CASSYFGRADTQYF.

This CDR3 is CASIDRGNTEAFF. In DNA form, the CDR3 reads TGTGCCAGCATTGACAGGGGGAACACTGAAGCTTTCTTT. The V and J genes are TRBV28 and TRBJ1-1; 8 bases align to TRBD1. After removal of 7 bases from V and 1 base from J, the junction contained 2 bases not matched to a gene. This CDR3 region has 13 residues. The germline gives CDR1 MDHEN, CDR2 SYDVKM.

This clone is a singleton in its sample. The gene calls are TRBV7-8 and TRBJ2-5; possibly TRBD2 for D (6 bases). The CDR3 spans 16 residues. Trimming pared 0 bases from V and 3 bases from J, leaving 14 bases between. CDR1 is SGHVS and CDR2 is FQNEAQ in the germline V gene. The CDR3 is CASSLAGSGGEETQYF. In nucleotides, the CDR3 is TGTGCCAGCAGCTTAGCGGGGAGTGGCGGGGAAGAGACCCAGTACTTC.

There are many counts of this clone. The CDR3 nucleotides are TGTGCCAGCAGCTCTAGACAGTACACTGAAGCTTTCTTT. Translated, it gives CASSSRQYTEAFF. This chain joins TRBV7-2 and TRBJ1-1, with D maybe TRBD1 (5 bases). From germline, CDR1 is SGHTA and CDR2 FQGNSA. V shed 4 bases and J shed 3 bases, with 9 bases lying between them. The CDR3 runs to 13 residues.